Each of the 9 T cell receptor beta chains below was sequenced from the same sample in a study of CD8+ T cells in alopecia areata. Extraction of RNA preceded its reverse transcription into cDNA, which served as the sequencing template. Using immunoSEQ multiplex PCR, the repertoire was profiled, and TCRdb retains in-frame clones only, with some absent. The sample holds 120,000 to 150,000 clones, roughly 60% seen once. Sample: CD8+ T cells sorted from blood. These receptors originate from a human donor in good health.

The chain combines TRBV9 with TRBJ2-5; D call uncertain. Between the trimmed V and J ends, which lost 5 bases and 1 base, there was a span of 9 bases. There are 13 residues in the CDR3. Germline-derived CDR1 and CDR2 are SGDLS and YYNGEE. The CDR3 DNA sequence: TGTGCCAGCAGTAAGAATTCCCAAGAGACCCAGTACTTC. It yields the protein CASSKNSQETQYF.

J is TRBJ2-7 and V is TRBV5-6; D is uncertain. The CDR3 consists of 11 residues. Per the germline V gene, CDR1 is SGHDT and CDR2 is YYEEEE. Trimming took off 0 bases at V and 6 bases at J, with 4 bases between the two ends. In DNA form, the CDR3 reads TGTGCCAGCAGCTTGGGGGGCGAGCAGTACTTC. It yields the protein CASSLGGEQYF.

The rearrangement joins TRBV11-2 to TRBJ2-5; 7 bases fit TRBD1. The CDR3 has 15 amino acids. CDR1 is SGHAT, CDR2 FQNNGV, per germline. With V trimmed by 6 bases and J by 5 bases, 12 bases remained unmatched. The CDR3 here is CASSSTTGESETQYF. The CDR3 coding sequence is TGTGCCAGCAGTTCCACTACAGGGGAGAGCGAGACCCAGTACTTC. Drawing the rest from reference TRBV11-2 and TRBJ2-5, the complete variable domain is EAGVAQSPRYKIIEKRQSVAFWCNPISGHATLYWYQQILGQGPKLLIQFQNNGVVDDSQLPKDRFSAERLKGVDSTLKIQPAKLEDSAVYLCASSSTTGESETQYFGPGTRLLVL.

This chain joins TRBV7-9 and TRBJ2-3; no clear D gene. Germline loops: CDR1 SEHNR, CDR2 FQNEAQ (reference sequence). The V end was cut by 0 bases, the J end by 4 bases, with 8 bases between. This CDR3 spans 14 amino acids. The CDR3: CASSLAASPDTQYF. The DNA of the CDR3 is TGTGCCAGCAGCTTAGCGGCCTCACCAGATACGCAGTATTTT.

V usage is TRBV4-1 and J usage is TRBJ2-7; D not resolved. The CDR3 spans 13 residues. Germline assignment: CDR1 MGHRA and CDR2 YSYEKL. Between the trimmed V and J ends, which lost 2 bases and 3 bases, there was a span of 8 bases. The CDR3 is CASSQHIDYEQYF. The CDR3 coding sequence is TGCGCCAGCAGCCAACACATAGACTACGAGCAGTACTTC.

V is TRBV5-1 and J is TRBJ1-1; 7 bases match TRBD1. Germline CDR1 SGHRS, CDR2 YFSETQ. V trimming: 1 base; J trimming: 5 bases; junction bases outside the gene matches: 11. The CDR3 is made up of 16 amino acids. CDR3 loop: CASSLRGGGRKTEAFF. The CDR3 DNA reads as TGCGCCAGCAGCTTGCGGGGAGGGGGCAGGAAAACTGAAGCTTTCTTT.

This clone showed up just a few times. V is TRBV7-9 and J is TRBJ2-7, with a weak D call TRBD2 (5 bases). This CDR3 region has 12 residues. Trimming took 5 bases from V and 8 from J, leaving 13 bases between them. The V gene's germline CDR1 is SEHNR and CDR2 FQNEAQ (reference sequence). The CDR3 bases are TGTGCCAGCAGCCCGAGCGGTGGGCAGCAGTACTTC. This sequence encodes CASSPSGGQQYF.

In this sample, this clone turned up a few times. This chain connects TRBV25-1 to TRBJ2-5, with no clear D. The CDR3 has 12 amino acids. In germline, CDR1 is MGHDK, CDR2 SYGVNS. The V gene lost 5 bases and the J gene lost 5 bases, with 9 bases spanning the gap. The CDR3 DNA follows: TGTGCCAGCAGTCCCGAAGGGGAGACCCAGTACTTC. It translates to CASSPEGETQYF.

The chain has TRBV29-1 and TRBJ2-7; 9 nucleotides align to TRBD1. V dropped 7 bases and J dropped 6; count of bases not matched to a gene: 7. CDR3 size: 12 residues. Germline CDR1 and CDR2: SQVTM and ANQGSEA. CDR3 in amino acids: CSAGTGWAEQYF. In DNA, the CDR3 is TGCAGCGCCGGGACAGGGTGGGCCGAGCAGTACTTC.